The entry below describes one T cell receptor beta chain. This record belongs to a study of blood T cell repertoires in COVID-19. The CDR3 loop spans 15 amino acids. Germline loops: CDR1 KGHSH, CDR2 LQKENI. The germline V and J ends were trimmed by 2 bases and 0 bases, with 8 bases remaining between them. The data were produced by immunoSEQ multiplex PCR, yet TCRdb's version contains in-frame clones alone and is incomplete. The sample lists 300,000 to 350,000 clones; around 90% were seen once. The Seattle patients joined while their infection was active and were tracked longitudinally afterward. Sequencing was done on a sample of peripheral blood. The TCR comes from a woman aged 40 to 49 with COVID-19, enrolled during active disease. The rearrangement joins TRBV18 to TRBJ1-3; D unclear. CDR3 in DNA: TGTGCCAGCTCACCATTAGGAGGCTCTGGAAACACCATATATTTT. The encoded protein is CASSPLGGSGNTIYF.